The 17 T cell receptor beta chains below were found in one sample sequenced in a study of brain T cells in children with intractable seizures. Clones were read by immunoSEQ multiplex PCR, and TCRdb kept only the in-frame ones, dropping some. The sample shows around 340,000 clones, about 93% of them seen only once. Sample time point: blood from clinic visit 5 months post-surgery; TSC patient then seizure free. The sample was peripheral blood, taken roughly 5 months after surgery. Every receptor here comes from a boy under two years old with tuberous sclerosis and intractable seizures.

The rearrangement links TRBV27 to TRBJ2-3; 7 bases align to TRBD1. Germline V gene data show CDR1 as MNHEY and CDR2 as SMNVEV (reference sequence). J was trimmed by 3 bases and V by 0 bases; bases with no gene match: 6. This CDR3 is 16 amino acids long. CDR3 coding DNA: TGTGCCAGCAGTTTATCCCCAGGGGGTCGAACAGATACGCAGTATTTT. Its protein is CASSLSPGGRTDTQYF.

This rearrangement joins TRBV5-1 to TRBJ2-3, with 7 bases aligning to TRBD2. The V segment lost 5 bases and the J segment 4 bases; nucleotides outside the gene matches: 7. Germline lookup yields CDR1 SGHRS and CDR2 YFSETQ. The CDR3 length is 14 residues. The CDR3 DNA reads as TGCGCCAGCAGTGGGGGGGATCGAGCAGATACGCAGTATTTT. Protein product: CASSGGDRADTQYF.

CDR3 nucleotides: TGTGCCAGCAGACCGGGACCCCTAGAGACCCAGTACTTC. This sequence encodes CASRPGPLETQYF. The chain joins TRBV12-3 or TRBV12-4 to TRBJ2-5, with D possibly being TRBD1 or TRBD2 (5 bases each). There are 13 residues in the CDR3. V lost 6 bases and J 4 bases, leaving 12 bases between the germline ends.

CDR3: CASSFMTGATYEQYF. CDR3 coding DNA: TGTGCCAGCAGCTTTATGACAGGGGCGACCTACGAGCAGTACTTC. The chain employs TRBV7-9 and TRBJ2-7; 8 nucleotides agree with TRBD1. This CDR3 spans 15 amino acids. The germline V gene has CDR1 SEHNR and CDR2 FQNEAQ (reference sequence). V gave up 3 bases and J gave up 2 bases; unmatched junction bases: 6.

The chain links TRBV11-2 to TRBJ2-1; TRBD2 matches 7 bases. The CDR3 is made up of 13 amino acids. With V trimmed by 0 bases and J by 10 bases, 3 bases remained unmatched. CDR1 is SGHAT and CDR2 is FQNNGV in the germline V gene. In nucleotides, the CDR3 is TGTGCCAGCAGCTTAGAGGGACTAACCGAGCAGTTCTTC. It translates to CASSLEGLTEQFF.

The chain combines TRBV27 with TRBJ1-5; D not certain. Germline V lookup: CDR1 MNHEY, CDR2 SMNVEV (reference sequence). This CDR3 is 13 amino acids long. Trimming stripped 7 bases from V and 4 bases from J, with 11 bases between. CDR3 sequence (DNA): TGTGCCAGCAAACGCTTTGGGAATCAGCCCCAGCATTTT. As protein: CASKRFGNQPQHF.

This chain's CDR3 is CASSRQGAGTEAFF. The DNA for the CDR3 is TGTGCCAGCAGTCGACAGGGGGCCGGCACTGAAGCTTTCTTT. The V gene is TRBV6-5, the J gene TRBJ1-1, with 10 bases fitting TRBD1. V gave up 5 bases and J gave up 4 bases; unmatched junction bases: 4. Germline V gene lookup returns CDR1 MNHEY and CDR2 SVGAGI. The CDR3 totals 14 residues.

This rearrangement joins TRBV7-4 to TRBJ1-1; D gene unclear. V lost 4 bases to trimming and J lost 6 bases, with 12 bases between them. This CDR3 has 13 residues. Per the germline V gene, CDR1 is SGHVT and CDR2 is SQSDAQ. CDR3 region: CASSSDRGPEAFF. CDR3 sequence (DNA): TGTGCCAGCAGCTCGGACCGAGGCCCTGAAGCTTTCTTT.

The chain recombines TRBV21-1 with TRBJ1-6; the D call TRBD1 from the table was never checked on the DNA. TRBV21-1 is a recognized pseudogene. This CDR3 is 16 amino acids long. The DNA for the CDR3 is TGTGCCAGCAGCAAAGAGAGACAGGGAGGTAATTCACCCCTCCACTTT. Translated: CASSKERQGGNSPLHF.

The chain recombines TRBV5-6 with TRBJ2-7, with a weak D call TRBD1 (7 bases). V dropped 6 bases and J dropped 6 bases, with 22 bases sitting between them. Per germline, CDR1 SGHDT and CDR2 YYEEEE. The CDR3 extends over 15 amino acids. In DNA form, the CDR3 reads TGTGCCAGCACATCCTGGTGGGGGGACAGAGGCGAGCAGTACTTC. It encodes CASTSWWGDRGEQYF.

The V gene is TRBV9, the J gene TRBJ2-7; 9 bases map to TRBD1. Trimming at V came to 2 bases and at J to 2 bases, leaving 11 bases not matched to a gene. The CDR3 sequence is 17 residues long. Germline CDR1 SGDLS, CDR2 YYNGEE. CDR3 in amino acids: CASSVDRGLNGPYEQYF. CDR3 bases: TGTGCCAGCAGCGTGGACAGGGGTCTAAACGGCCCCTACGAGCAGTACTTC.

The CDR3 loop reads CASSVTGPMNTEAFF. DNA of the CDR3: TGCGCCAGCAGCGTGACAGGGCCCATGAACACTGAAGCTTTCTTT. The V gene is TRBV5-1, the J gene TRBJ1-1, with 7 bases aligning to TRBD1. Germline V gene sequence: CDR1 SGHRS, CDR2 YFSETQ. The ends lost 4 bases at V and 0 bases at J; junction bases unmatched: 6. CDR3 size: 15 residues.

The V and J genes are TRBV2 and TRBJ2-4, with D perhaps TRBD1 or TRBD2 (5 bases each). V lost 4 bases and J lost 3, with 16 bases in between. This CDR3 has 16 amino acids. Germline values: CDR1 SNHLY, CDR2 FYNNEI. The CDR3 region has the DNA TGTGCCAGCAGTGGAGGGGAAGGGGTTGGCAAAAACATTCAGTACTTC. Translating gives CASSGGEGVGKNIQYF.

The V call is TRBV4-2, the J call TRBJ1-2; D is undetermined. Germline V gene sequence: CDR1 LGHNA, CDR2 YNFKEQ. The CDR3 has 16 residues. V lost 1 base and J lost 2, with 14 bases in between. The CDR3 region is CASSQAGESGNYGYTF. The CDR3 nucleotides read TGTGCCAGCAGCCAAGCCGGTGAATCTGGGAACTATGGCTACACCTTC.

The chain combines TRBV4-2 with TRBJ2-7; a weak D match, TRBD2 (5 bases). Germline V gene lookup returns CDR1 LGHNA and CDR2 YNFKEQ. The CDR3 spans 16 residues. V lost 2 bases and J 0 bases, leaving 14 bases between the germline ends. DNA for the CDR3: TGTGCCAGCAGCCAAATCGTTAGCGAATCCTCCTACGAGCAGTACTTC. Translated, it gives CASSQIVSESSYEQYF.

The chain couples TRBV9 to TRBJ2-1; 8 bases map to TRBD2. The V segment lost 2 bases and the J segment 10 bases; nucleotides outside the gene matches: 8. The CDR3 has 14 residues. Germline CDR1 SGDLS, CDR2 YYNGEE. CDR3 loop: CASSVGLVGQEQFF. Here the CDR3 DNA reads TGTGCCAGCAGCGTGGGACTAGTAGGACAGGAGCAGTTCTTC.

This chain links TRBV20-1 with TRBJ2-1; 11 bases fit TRBD2. From germline, CDR1 is DFQATT and CDR2 SNEGSKA (reference sequence). The junction had 4 bases not matched to a gene; V was cut back by 3 bases and J by 15 bases. This CDR3 is 11 amino acids long. DNA of the CDR3: TGCAGTGCTAGTTGGGGGACTAGCGGGTTCTTC. It yields the protein CSASWGTSGFF.